A selection of T cell receptor beta chains follows, all from one sample in a study of T cells in Graves' hyperthyroidism and ophthalmopathy. TCRdb fed the multiplex PCR reads into MiXCR, producing one record per CDR3 protein. The sample consists of some 620,000 distinct CDR3 sequences, around 15% of them appearing once. Sequenced material: blood. These receptor sequences come from a woman aged 25 to 39 with Graves' hyperthyroidism. Both conserved end residues are part of each CDR3. A D gene is named only where the DNA matches it firmly. Clone size, where shown, is once, few, many, or a class for clones that have expanded.

clone_size d_call j_call v_call cdr3_aa cdr3_nt
many . TRBJ2-1 TRBV12-3/TRBV12-4 CASSPSGLRGGNEQFF TGTGCCAGCAGTCCCAGCGGGCTCCGAGGGGGCAATGAGCAGTTCTTC
many . TRBJ2-5 TRBV28 CASSGGDQETQYF TGTGCCAGCAGCGGAGGAGACCAAGAGACCCAGTACTTC
few TRBD2 TRBJ2-7 TRBV5-1 CASSLSAGLAGVGVSYEQYF TGCGCCAGCAGCTTGTCAGCCGGTCTAGCGGGAGTAGGGGTCTCCTACGAGCAGTACTTC
. . TRBJ1-1 TRBV5-6 CASSLAPGATEAFF TGTGCCAGCAGCTTGGCCCCGGGGGCGACTGAAGCTTTCTTT
few TRBD1 TRBJ1-5 TRBV6-1 CASSNRGGSQPQHF TGTGCCAGCAGTAACAGGGGCGGAAGTCAGCCCCAGCATTTT
many TRBD1 TRBJ1-5 TRBV19 CASSIWRQGFQPQHF TGTGCCAGTAGTATATGGCGACAGGGTTTCCAGCCCCAGCATTTT
few . TRBJ1-5 TRBV5-5 CASGSTGMMEPQHF TGTGCCAGCGGATCCACAGGGATGATGGAGCCCCAGCATTTT
many . TRBJ1-1 TRBV12-3/TRBV12-4 CASSPGRVGGTEAFF TGTGCCAGCAGCCCCGGGCGGGTCGGAGGGACTGAAGCTTTCTTT
many TRBD1 TRBJ2-5 TRBV6-1 CASHWTGGETQYF TGTGCCAGTCACTGGACAGGCGGAGAGACCCAGTACTTC
few . TRBJ1-4 TRBV6-1 CASRRGGEGEKLFF TGTGCCAGCAGGAGGGGAGGGGAAGGTGAAAAACTGTTTTTT
many . TRBJ2-7 TRBV27 CASSSRGNYEQYF TGTGCCAGCAGTTCCCGGGGGAACTACGAGCAGTACTTC
. . TRBJ2-1 TRBV4-1 CASRLGADSYNEQFF TGCGCCAGCAGGCTAGGAGCAGACTCCTACAATGAGCAGTTCTTC
many . TRBJ2-7 TRBV5-8 CASTSRSREYEQYF TGTGCCAGCACGTCGAGATCGCGGGAATACGAGCAGTACTTC
. TRBD2 TRBJ2-7 TRBV5-1 CASRVTSGSINEQYF TGCGCCAGCAGAGTCACAAGCGGGAGTATCAATGAGCAGTACTTC
few . TRBJ1-2 TRBV20-1 CSARGDRDGYTF TGCAGTGCTAGAGGCGATAGAGATGGCTACACCTTC
few TRBD1 TRBJ2-1 TRBV28 CASSFSGQGLNYNEQFF TGTGCCAGCAGTTTTTCTGGACAGGGGTTAAACTACAATGAGCAGTTCTTC
. TRBD2 TRBJ2-2 TRBV7-9 CASSFGNVGRAFAGELFF TGTGCCAGCAGCTTTGGTAACGTCGGGAGGGCCTTCGCCGGGGAGCTGTTTTTT
many . TRBJ1-5 TRBV12-3/TRBV12-4 CASSLGINSNQPQHF TGTGCCAGCAGTTTGGGCATCAATAGCAATCAGCCCCAGCATTTT
. TRBD1 TRBJ1-2 TRBV11-2 CASRGQGAGGYTF TGTGCCAGCAGGGGACAGGGGGCGGGTGGCTACACCTTC
many . TRBJ2-7 TRBV30 CAWRNPPSAEQYF TGTGCCTGGAGGAACCCCCCTAGCGCCGAGCAGTACTTC
. TRBD2 TRBJ2-7 TRBV9 CASSVEGGLATYEQYF TGTGCCAGCAGCGTAGAAGGCGGACTAGCGACCTACGAGCAGTACTTC
few . TRBJ1-1 TRBV6-1 CASRPARDEAFF TGTGCCAGCAGACCCGCCAGGGACGAAGCTTTCTTT
many . TRBJ2-2 TRBV9 CASSEGTMNTGELFF TGTGCCAGCAGCGAGGGGACCATGAACACCGGGGAGCTGTTTTTT
many . TRBJ2-7 TRBV11-2 CASSLYSGTTYEQYF TGTGCCAGCAGCTTATATTCCGGGACGACCTACGAGCAGTACTTC
many . TRBJ2-3 TRBV28 CASSLGQTDTQYF TGTGCCAGCAGTTTAGGCCAGACAGATACGCAGTATTTT
. TRBD2 TRBJ2-3 TRBV19 CASSIVSGSGTDTQYF TGTGCCAGTAGTATAGTTAGCGGGAGTGGCACAGATACGCAGTATTTT
many . TRBJ1-6 TRBV2 CASSEVDSNSPLHF TGTGCCAGCAGTGAAGTCGACAGCAATTCACCCCTCCACTTT
many . TRBJ1-1 TRBV7-8 CASSLSRDTNTEAFF TGTGCCAGCAGCTTATCGCGGGATACGAACACTGAAGCTTTCTTT
many . TRBJ2-3 TRBV6-1 CASSEFLSGGTDTQYF TGTGCCAGCAGTGAATTTCTAAGCGGAGGCACAGATACGCAGTATTTT
many TRBD2 TRBJ2-3 TRBV2 CASSHGTSPNTDTQYF TGTGCCAGCAGTCATGGGACTAGCCCCAACACAGATACGCAGTATTTT
many TRBD1 TRBJ1-4 TRBV2 CASSHRTGGGEKLFF TGTGCCAGCAGTCACAGGACAGGGGGAGGTGAAAAACTGTTTTTT
few TRBD1 TRBJ2-7 TRBV3-1 CASSQFLTGTGSYEQYF TGTGCCAGCAGCCAATTTCTGACCGGGACAGGCTCCTACGAGCAGTACTTC
few TRBD2 TRBJ2-5 TRBV6-1 CASMGLAMYF TGTGCCAGCATGGGACTAGCCATGTACTTC
few . TRBJ2-2 TRBV6-5 CASSFPGPLNTGELFF TGTGCCAGCAGTTTCCCGGGACCTTTGAACACCGGGGAGCTGTTTTTT
. . TRBJ1-1 TRBV19 CASSMVSYTEAFF TGTGCCAGTAGTATGGTGAGCTACACTGAAGCTTTCTTT
. . TRBJ2-3 TRBV7-3 CASSLGPRQRTDTQYF TGTGCCAGCAGCTTAGGGCCCCGACAGCGCACAGATACGCAGTATTTT
. . TRBJ2-5 TRBV5-6 CASSLSSSQETQYF TGTGCCAGCAGCTTGAGTAGCAGCCAAGAGACCCAGTACTTC
few . TRBJ2-5 TRBV5-1 CASSLAGPLQETQYF TGCGCCAGCAGCTTGGCAGGGCCGCTCCAAGAGACCCAGTACTTC
. . TRBJ2-2 TRBV7-3 CASSLHSQPTGELFF TGTGCCAGCAGCTTACATTCACAGCCCACCGGGGAGCTGTTTTTT
many . TRBJ2-3 TRBV2 CASGGPRTDTQYF TGTGCCTCTGGGGGACCCCGCACAGATACGCAGTATTTT
few . TRBJ2-7 TRBV11-2 CASSLAAAANYEQYF TGTGCCAGCAGCTTGGCCGCCGCGGCCAACTACGAGCAGTACTTC
many TRBD2 TRBJ2-7 TRBV7-2 CASSLSSGTSGSSSYEQYF TGTGCCAGCAGCTTAAGCTCTGGGACTAGCGGGAGTTCTTCCTACGAGCAGTACTTC
. . TRBJ1-1 TRBV20-1 CSARERGGQHTEAFF TGCAGTGCTAGAGAACGGGGGGGGCAGCACACTGAAGCTTTCTTT
. TRBD2 TRBJ2-7 TRBV20-1 CSAPTSSGGNYEQYF TGCAGTGCTCCAACCTCTAGCGGGGGGAACTACGAGCAGTACTTC
. . TRBJ2-5 TRBV7-3 CASSFSTASGETQYF TGTGCCAGCAGCTTCTCGACGGCCTCAGGGGAGACCCAGTACTTC
. TRBD1 TRBJ1-1 TRBV30 CAWSVGQGAAEAFF TGTGCCTGGAGCGTGGGTCAGGGGGCAGCTGAAGCTTTCTTT
once TRBD1 TRBJ2-5 TRBV20-1 CSAPGQGAGETQYF TGCAGTGCACCGGGACAGGGGGCCGGGGAGACCCAGTACTTC
many . TRBJ1-2 TRBV2 CASRDGGFGYTF TGTGCCAGCAGGGACGGGGGCTTTGGCTACACCTTC
many TRBD2 TRBJ2-1 TRBV12-3/TRBV12-4 CASSWAGGPNDEQFF TGTGCCAGCAGTTGGGCGGGAGGGCCGAATGATGAGCAGTTCTTC
. TRBD1 TRBJ1-5 TRBV11-2 CASSLTGQGGQPQHF TGTGCCAGCAGCTTAACGGGACAGGGAGGTCAGCCCCAGCATTTT
. . TRBJ2-2 TRBV30 CAWSGGTANTGELFF TGTGCCTGGAGTGGGGGGACCGCGAACACCGGGGAGCTGTTTTTT
few . TRBJ1-5 TRBV2 CASSVLGGVKDNQPQHF TGTGCCAGCAGTGTCCTGGGGGGGGTTAAGGACAATCAGCCCCAGCATTTT
many . TRBJ2-3 TRBV27 CASSLFPGQLSTDTQYF TGTGCCAGCAGTTTATTTCCTGGACAGCTTAGCACAGATACGCAGTATTTT
few . TRBJ2-7 TRBV28 CASSHLTRPPYEQYF TGTGCCAGCAGCCACCTGACTAGGCCCCCCTACGAGCAGTACTTC
many . TRBJ1-5 TRBV12-3/TRBV12-4 CASRPRGTFSNQPQHF TGTGCCAGCAGGCCCCGTGGGACATTTAGCAATCAGCCCCAGCATTTT